Listed below are T cell receptor beta chains from one sample, sequenced in a study of CD8+CD57+ T cells in acquired aplastic anemia. TCRdb analysed the reads with MiXCR anew, one entry per CDR3 protein. This sample has about 200,000 distinct CDR3 sequences, with roughly 60% found just once. The sample taken for sequencing was sorted CD4+, CD8+, or CD8+CD57+ T cells (not recorded which) from PBMCs. Source of these receptors: a human donor with aplastic anemia. Each CDR3 is given with its conserved first and last residue. A D gene is named only where the DNA matches it firmly. Clone size appears in some rows only: once, few, many, or a class for an expanded clone.

CDR3 protein: CASSLEGQFSKLNEKLFF
CDR3 DNA: TGTGCCAGCAGCTTAGAGGGACAGTTTAGCAAGCTTAATGAAAAACTGTTTTTT
V gene: TRBV7-3
D gene: TRBD1
clone size: .
J gene: TRBJ1-4

CDR3 protein: CSASGRLGREETQYF
CDR3 DNA: TGCAGTGCTAGTGGGCGCCTCGGGAGGGAAGAGACCCAGTACTTC
V gene: TRBV20-1
D gene: TRBD2
clone size: many
J gene: TRBJ2-5

CDR3 protein: CASSLGTDEQFF
CDR3 DNA: TGTGCCAGCAGCCTCGGAACAGATGAGCAGTTCTTC
V gene: TRBV7-9
D gene: .
clone size: once
J gene: TRBJ2-1

CDR3 protein: CASREDNSYEQYF
CDR3 DNA: TGTGCCAGCAGAGAGGACAATTCCTACGAGCAGTACTTC
V gene: TRBV25-1
D gene: .
clone size: .
J gene: TRBJ2-7

CDR3 protein: CASSMRDTDNEQFF
CDR3 DNA: TGTGCCAGTAGTATGAGGGATACGGACAATGAGCAGTTCTTC
V gene: TRBV19
D gene: .
clone size: .
J gene: TRBJ2-1

CDR3 protein: CATSRTGTGSEQYF
CDR3 DNA: TGTGCCACCAGCAGGACCGGGACAGGTAGCGAGCAGTACTTC
V gene: TRBV15
D gene: TRBD1
clone size: .
J gene: TRBJ2-7

CDR3 protein: CASSPYNTGDTQYF
CDR3 DNA: TGTGCCAGCAGCCCATACAATACGGGAGATACGCAGTATTTT
V gene: TRBV5-5
D gene: .
clone size: .
J gene: TRBJ2-3

CDR3 protein: CATSRERLPGGYTF
CDR3 DNA: TGTGCCACCAGCAGAGAGCGGCTACCGGGGGGCTACACCTTC
V gene: TRBV15
D gene: .
clone size: .
J gene: TRBJ1-2

CDR3 protein: CASSLAGASEQYF
CDR3 DNA: TGTGCCAGCAGCCTAGCGGGGGCGAGCGAGCAGTACTTC
V gene: TRBV6-1
D gene: TRBD2
clone size: many
J gene: TRBJ2-7

CDR3 protein: CSLEVAGLPQETQYF
CDR3 DNA: TGCAGCCTAGAAGTAGCGGGACTACCCCAAGAGACCCAGTACTTC
V gene: TRBV29-1
D gene: TRBD2
clone size: .
J gene: TRBJ2-5

CDR3 protein: CASSYTGPVWNTIYF
CDR3 DNA: TGTGCCAGCAGTTACACGGGCCCTGTGTGGAACACCATATATTTT
V gene: TRBV24-1
D gene: .
clone size: .
J gene: TRBJ1-3

CDR3 protein: CASSETVVTEAFF
CDR3 DNA: TGTGCCAGCAGTGAAACAGTAGTCACTGAAGCTTTCTTT
V gene: TRBV2
D gene: .
clone size: .
J gene: TRBJ1-1

CDR3 protein: CASSLDRGASFEAFF
CDR3 DNA: TGTGCCAGCAGCTTAGATAGGGGAGCTTCTTTTGAAGCTTTCTTT
V gene: TRBV7-3
D gene: .
clone size: .
J gene: TRBJ1-1

CDR3 protein: CASSSSGGATDTQYF
CDR3 DNA: TGTGCCAGCAGCTCTAGCGGGGGGGCCACAGATACGCAGTATTTT
V gene: TRBV2
D gene: TRBD2
clone size: .
J gene: TRBJ2-3

CDR3 protein: CASSLGLAGDTDTQYF
CDR3 DNA: TGCGCCAGCAGTTTAGGACTAGCGGGGGACACAGATACGCAGTATTTT
V gene: TRBV5-1
D gene: TRBD2
clone size: few
J gene: TRBJ2-3

CDR3 protein: CASSSGTSRERYEQYF
CDR3 DNA: TGTGCCAGCAGCTCGGGGACCTCCCGGGAGCGTTACGAGCAGTACTTC
V gene: TRBV7-9
D gene: .
clone size: .
J gene: TRBJ2-7

CDR3 protein: CASSLGGTGYTF
CDR3 DNA: TGCGCCAGCAGCTTGGGAGGGACTGGCTACACCTTC
V gene: TRBV5-1
D gene: .
clone size: .
J gene: TRBJ1-2

CDR3 protein: CSARPDLRQETQYF
CDR3 DNA: TGCAGTGCTAGACCTGACTTGCGGCAAGAGACCCAGTACTTC
V gene: TRBV20-1
D gene: .
clone size: .
J gene: TRBJ2-5

CDR3 protein: CASGLAGGRRHYNGQFF
CDR3 DNA: TGTGCCAGCGGATTAGCGGGAGGGCGAAGACACTACAATGGGCAGTTCTTC
V gene: TRBV2
D gene: TRBD2
clone size: .
J gene: TRBJ2-1

CDR3 protein: CATSVGGQYFNYGYTF
CDR3 DNA: TGTGCCACCAGCGTAGGGGGCCAGTATTTTAACTATGGCTACACCTTC
V gene: TRBV10-3
D gene: TRBD1
clone size: .
J gene: TRBJ1-2

CDR3 protein: CASSLSSGGNNEQFF
CDR3 DNA: TGTGCCAGCAGTTTATCTAGCGGGGGGAACAATGAGCAGTTCTTC
V gene: TRBV27
D gene: TRBD2
clone size: few
J gene: TRBJ2-1

CDR3 protein: CASRPLSTLYEQYF
CDR3 DNA: TGTGCCAGCAGGCCCCTCTCGACCCTCTACGAGCAGTACTTC
V gene: TRBV6-1
D gene: .
clone size: .
J gene: TRBJ2-7

CDR3 protein: CASSLVAGVTGELFF
CDR3 DNA: TGCGCCAGCAGCTTGGTGGCGGGAGTCACCGGGGAGCTGTTTTTT
V gene: TRBV5-1
D gene: TRBD2
clone size: .
J gene: TRBJ2-2

CDR3 protein: CASSIVLGSEQYF
CDR3 DNA: TGTGCCAGTAGTATAGTGCTCGGGAGCGAGCAGTACTTC
V gene: TRBV19
D gene: .
clone size: .
J gene: TRBJ2-7

CDR3 protein: CATSDRQGYNQPQHF
CDR3 DNA: TGTGCCACCAGTGATCGCCAGGGGTACAATCAGCCCCAGCATTTT
V gene: TRBV24-1
D gene: .
clone size: .
J gene: TRBJ1-5

CDR3 protein: CASRSTWVNEQFF
CDR3 DNA: TGTGCCAGCAGGTCCACATGGGTCAATGAGCAGTTCTTC
V gene: TRBV7-8
D gene: .
clone size: few
J gene: TRBJ2-1

CDR3 protein: CASSKRDRLAGMETQYF
CDR3 DNA: TGTGCCAGCAGTAAGAGGGACAGATTAGCGGGAATGGAGACCCAGTACTTC
V gene: TRBV12-3/TRBV12-4
D gene: .
clone size: .
J gene: TRBJ2-5

CDR3 protein: CASIRKLAGRTDTQYF
CDR3 DNA: TGTGCCAGCATCCGGAAGTTAGCGGGGCGCACAGATACGCAGTATTTT
V gene: TRBV7-2
D gene: TRBD2
clone size: .
J gene: TRBJ2-3

CDR3 protein: CASSDPTSTDTQYF
CDR3 DNA: TGTGCCAGCAGCGACCCCACTAGCACAGATACGCAGTATTTT
V gene: TRBV9
D gene: .
clone size: .
J gene: TRBJ2-3

CDR3 protein: CSAQAGQGEKLFF
CDR3 DNA: TGCAGTGCTCAAGCGGGGCAAGGAGAAAAACTGTTTTTT
V gene: TRBV20-1
D gene: .
clone size: many
J gene: TRBJ1-4

CDR3 protein: CSASRPDPSGGAVLVHYDEQFF
CDR3 DNA: TGCAGTGCTAGCCGTCCGGACCCTAGCGGGGGGGCGGTATTGGTTCACTACGATGAGCAGTTCTTC
V gene: TRBV20-1
D gene: TRBD2
clone size: many
J gene: TRBJ2-1

CDR3 protein: CASSLQGWSTEAFF
CDR3 DNA: TGCGCCAGCAGCTTACAGGGTTGGAGCACTGAAGCTTTCTTT
V gene: TRBV5-1
D gene: .
clone size: .
J gene: TRBJ1-1

CDR3 protein: CASRTSGGETQYF
CDR3 DNA: TGTGCCAGCAGGACCTCGGGCGGAGAGACCCAGTACTTC
V gene: TRBV14
D gene: .
clone size: .
J gene: TRBJ2-5

CDR3 protein: CASRNRGADEQYF
CDR3 DNA: TGTGCCAGTAGAAACAGGGGTGCCGACGAGCAGTACTTC
V gene: TRBV19
D gene: TRBD1
clone size: .
J gene: TRBJ2-7

CDR3 protein: CASSESRGKDGYTF
CDR3 DNA: TGCGCCAGCAGTGAGTCAAGGGGAAAGGATGGCTACACCTTC
V gene: TRBV10-2
D gene: .
clone size: .
J gene: TRBJ1-2

CDR3 protein: CASKVGVEQYF
CDR3 DNA: TGTGCCAGCAAGGTAGGGGTCGAGCAGTACTTC
V gene: TRBV9
D gene: .
clone size: .
J gene: TRBJ2-7

CDR3 protein: CAISEQTGTEAFF
CDR3 DNA: TGTGCCATCAGTGAACAGACGGGGACTGAAGCTTTCTTT
V gene: TRBV10-3
D gene: .
clone size: few
J gene: TRBJ1-1

CDR3 protein: CASSEQGRETQYF
CDR3 DNA: TGCGCCAGCAGTGAACAGGGGAGAGAGACCCAGTACTTC
V gene: TRBV10-2
D gene: TRBD1
clone size: .
J gene: TRBJ2-5

CDR3 protein: CSVDGPRTGELFF
CDR3 DNA: TGCAGCGTTGATGGTCCGAGGACCGGGGAGCTGTTTTTT
V gene: TRBV29-1
D gene: .
clone size: .
J gene: TRBJ2-2

CDR3 protein: CASKTGTGARYVHYGYTF
CDR3 DNA: TGTGCCAGCAAGACCGGGACAGGGGCCCGCTATGTGCACTATGGCTACACCTTC
V gene: TRBV2
D gene: TRBD1
clone size: .
J gene: TRBJ1-2

CDR3 protein: CASRGDRDTEAFF
CDR3 DNA: TGTGCCAGCAGGGGGGACAGGGACACTGAAGCTTTCTTT
V gene: TRBV2
D gene: TRBD1
clone size: .
J gene: TRBJ1-1

CDR3 protein: CASGADSVQDEQYF
CDR3 DNA: TGCGCCAGCGGGGCCGATAGCGTACAAGACGAGCAGTACTTC
V gene: TRBV10-1
D gene: .
clone size: .
J gene: TRBJ2-7

CDR3 protein: CASSQDPPGTTSTGELFF
CDR3 DNA: TGTGCCAGCAGCCAAGACCCCCCCGGGACTACCTCCACCGGGGAGCTGTTTTTT
V gene: TRBV4-2
D gene: TRBD2
clone size: few
J gene: TRBJ2-2

CDR3 protein: CAISAREGTGELFF
CDR3 DNA: TGTGCCATCAGTGCCAGGGAGGGCACCGGGGAGCTGTTTTTT
V gene: TRBV10-3
D gene: TRBD2
clone size: few
J gene: TRBJ2-2

CDR3 protein: CSARTSGRVREQYF
CDR3 DNA: TGCAGTGCTAGGACTAGCGGGAGGGTTCGGGAGCAGTACTTC
V gene: TRBV20-1
D gene: TRBD2
clone size: once
J gene: TRBJ2-7

CDR3 protein: CASRQGKETQYF
CDR3 DNA: TGTGCCAGTCGCCAAGGGAAAGAGACCCAGTACTTC
V gene: TRBV19
D gene: .
clone size: .
J gene: TRBJ2-5

CDR3 protein: CSVEGDGYTF
CDR3 DNA: TGCAGCGTTGAAGGGGACGGCTACACCTTC
V gene: TRBV29-1
D gene: .
clone size: .
J gene: TRBJ1-2

CDR3 protein: CASSSPYASGRGWDEQYF
CDR3 DNA: TGTGCCAGCAGCTCTCCCTACGCTAGCGGGAGAGGATGGGACGAGCAGTACTTC
V gene: TRBV7-2
D gene: TRBD2
clone size: few
J gene: TRBJ2-7

CDR3 protein: CASSVAGGPSDTQYF
CDR3 DNA: TGTGCCAGCAGCGTAGCGGGGGGGCCCAGTGATACGCAGTATTTT
V gene: TRBV9
D gene: TRBD2
clone size: few
J gene: TRBJ2-3

CDR3 protein: CASRSYEQYF
CDR3 DNA: TGTGCCAGCAGGTCCTACGAGCAGTACTTC
V gene: TRBV2
D gene: .
clone size: many
J gene: TRBJ2-7

CDR3 protein: CASGDPTLSTGTQYF
CDR3 DNA: TGTGCCAGCGGGGACCCCACCCTAAGCACAGGTACGCAGTATTTT
V gene: TRBV25-1
D gene: .
clone size: once
J gene: TRBJ2-3